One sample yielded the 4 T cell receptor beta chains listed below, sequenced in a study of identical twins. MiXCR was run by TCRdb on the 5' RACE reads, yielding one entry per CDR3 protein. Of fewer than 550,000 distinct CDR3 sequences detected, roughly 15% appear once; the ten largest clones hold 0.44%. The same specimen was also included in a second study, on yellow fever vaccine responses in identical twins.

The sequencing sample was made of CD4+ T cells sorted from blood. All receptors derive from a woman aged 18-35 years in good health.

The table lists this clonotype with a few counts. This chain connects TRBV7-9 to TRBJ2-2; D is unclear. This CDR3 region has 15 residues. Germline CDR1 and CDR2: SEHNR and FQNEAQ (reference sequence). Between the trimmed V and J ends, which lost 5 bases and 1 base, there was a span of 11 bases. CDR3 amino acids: CASSPGLQNTGELFF. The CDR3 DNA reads TGTGCCAGCAGCCCTGGCCTCCAGAACACCGGGGAGCTGTTTTTT.

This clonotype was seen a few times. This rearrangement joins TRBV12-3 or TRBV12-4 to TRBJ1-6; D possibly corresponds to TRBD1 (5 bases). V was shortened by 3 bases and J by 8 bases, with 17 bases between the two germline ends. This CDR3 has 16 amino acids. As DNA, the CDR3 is TGTGCCAGCAGTTTGATGGGGGGTTCGGCCCATTCACCCCTCCACTTT. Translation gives CASSLMGGSAHSPLHF.

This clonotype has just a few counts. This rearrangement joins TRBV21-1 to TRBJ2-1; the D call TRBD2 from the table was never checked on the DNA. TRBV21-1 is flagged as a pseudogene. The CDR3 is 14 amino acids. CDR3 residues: CASSKGVEGHEQFF. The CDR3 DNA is TGTGCCAGCAGCAAAGGGGTAGAGGGTCATGAGCAGTTCTTC.

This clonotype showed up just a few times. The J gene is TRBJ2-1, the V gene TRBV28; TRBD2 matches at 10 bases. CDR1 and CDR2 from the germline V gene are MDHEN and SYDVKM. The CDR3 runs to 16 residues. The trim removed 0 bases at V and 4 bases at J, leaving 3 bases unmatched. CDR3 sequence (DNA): TGTGCCAGCAGTTTATGGGCTAGCGGGAGTTACAATGAGCAGTTCTTC. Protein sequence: CASSLWASGSYNEQFF.